This TCR beta chain appears in the sequencing data of a study of T cells after yellow fever vaccination. Each CDR3 protein is one row after TCRdb ran MiXCR on the 5' RACE reads. Here the sample spans 500,000 to 650,000 distinct CDR3 sequences, roughly a sixth being singletons. The length of the CDR3 is 15 residues. V was pared by 5 bases and J by 7 bases, with 8 bases of the junction left unmatched. Germline CDR1 SGHAT, CDR2 FQNNGV. The input for sequencing was PBMCs, taken 4 to 6 days after the first yellow fever vaccination. The V and J genes are TRBV11-2 and TRBJ2-3; TRBD1 aligns across 11 bases. This receptor was obtained from a man aged 18 to 30 who received the YFV17D yellow fever vaccine. CDR3 sequence: CASSTGTGGSNTQYF. The CDR3 nucleotides are TGTGCCAGCAGCACCGGGACAGGGGGTTCGAATACGCAGTATTTT.